The entry below gives a single TCR beta chain sequence along with its context. Its antigen is currently not known. There are no base qualities to consult, and no much larger clone falls within one base. This entry is derived from a study of T-cell memory formation after mild COVID-19 (dated by TCRdb to about 2021). About the full investigation: TCR sequence clusters from the two donors were found to be largely donor specific. Longitudinal TCRalpha and TCRbeta repertoire sequencing tracked T-cell clones expanding and contracting after mild COVID-19 in a couple of donors. The cohort was made up of two young adult volunteers, one female and one male, who were previously healthy. Findings and caveats that apply to the study as a whole: SARS-CoV-2 specificity was not confirmed for the second-wave clones peaking on day 37. Contracting CD4+ clones were found mainly in CM and EM memory subsets, while CD8+ clones were enriched in EMRA. Some responding clones were detected in pre-infection memory, which suggested that pre-existing cross-reactive memory T cells had joined the SARS-CoV-2 response. From day 15 to 85, contracting clones showed balanced CD4/CD8 phenotypes, whereas a second wave of clones that expanded from day 15 to 37 leaned towards CD4+. The study included only a couple of mild cases, and larger cohorts that include severe cases with pre-infection samples were judged to be necessary.

PBMCs were isolated by Ficoll-Paque density gradient centrifugation. The data were produced on an Illumina NovaSeq 6000. Using 5'RACE with constant-segment primers, TCRalpha and TCRbeta cDNA libraries were constructed, with sample barcodes and unique molecular identifiers added in the process. Trizol reagent was used to extract RNA from every sample. Libraries were amplified in two PCR steps, with a second sample barcode and Illumina TruSeq adapters added in the second step. Sequencing of the libraries was done on an Illumina NovaSeq, producing 2 x 150 bp paired-end reads. The original pipeline was this. Reads were demultiplexed and collapsed into UMI-guided consensus sequences with migec v1.2.7. With mixcr v2.1.11, UMI consensuses were aligned to TRA and TRB V and J templates and assembled into clonotypes. Expanded or contracted clonotypes were those called significant by both edgeR and NoisET, with noise models trained on biological replicates. edgeR calls used a false discovery rate-adjusted p below 0.01 and a log2 fold-change threshold of 1. As an exploratory analysis of dynamics, max-normalized trajectories of the 1000 most abundant clonotypes were examined with PCA combined with hierarchical clustering. Separately sequenced CD4+ and CD8+ repertoires were used to assign a CD4 or CD8 phenotype to each responding clone. TCRdb cleaned the public reads at Q25 with fastp, built clones with MiXCR and kept in-frame beta chains. When rows share a CDR3 protein, they turn into one entry using the most common DNA and genes. The authors' filters were not applied to this entry. The sample records roughly 150,000 distinct CDR3 sequences, 13% to 15% of which are singletons. Clones ranked in the top ten supply 13% to 15% of the sample.

Sequencing input: PBMCs or a T cell subset sorted from them (not recorded which). This receptor was identified in an adult woman who had mild COVID-19 (a few samples of this study predate the infection). The sample titles of this study are shuffled in the database, so cell type and time point are left out; the donor was told from shared clones.

The DNA sequence reads TGTGCCAGCAGAAATACCGGGCCCCTCCACTTT. This translates into CASRNTGPLHF. The receptor chain draws on TRBV7-9 and TRBJ1-6; the D gene identity is not certain. Trimming at the junction amounts to 6 bases on V and 13 bases on J, and the germline ends lie 10 bases apart. There are 11 amino acids in the CDR3, from cysteine to phenylalanine inclusive. Only the CDR3 region is kept as DNA, spanning 33 bases read in frame from base 1. Looking up the germline V gene (reference sequence) yields CDR1 SEHNR and CDR2 FQNEAQ.